The next 29 T cell receptor beta chains were all read from a single sample in a study of T-cell reconstitution after alpha-beta-depleted transplantation in children. The TCRbeta library was prepared with unique molecular identifiers. MiXCR, applied by TCRdb to the PCR reads, yields one record per CDR3 protein. Of around 680,000 distinct CDR3 sequences in the sample, roughly 15% are singletons; the top ten hold over 0.95%. The specimen was PBMCs from the stem cell graft donor, collected from the stem cell graft. The source is a human donor who donated a stem cell graft to a child with acute myeloid leukemia.

This clonotype has at least ten counts. The rearrangement joins TRBV7-2 to TRBJ1-6; D unclear. The germline gives CDR1 SGHTA, CDR2 FQGNSA. V shed 2 bases and J shed 11 bases, with 7 bases lying between them. This CDR3 contains 12 residues. The CDR3 protein is CASSLQGTPLHF. In nucleotides, the CDR3 is TGTGCCAGCAGCTTACAAGGGACACCCCTCCACTTT.

Ten or more counts support this clonotype. The rearrangement joins TRBV27 to TRBJ1-5, with TRBD1 identical over 9 bases. This CDR3 region has 14 residues. Trimming removed 5 bases from V and 5 bases from J; junction bases left unmatched: 4. CDR1 is MNHEY, CDR2 SMNVEV, per germline (reference sequence). For the CDR3, the DNA is TGTGCCAGCAGTGTGGACAGGGGTCATCAGCCCCAGCATTTT. As protein: CASSVDRGHQPQHF.

This clonotype showed up just a few times. This chain uses TRBV18 with TRBJ1-5, with D tentatively TRBD1 (5 bases). CDR1 is KGHSH, CDR2 LQKENI, per germline. V was clipped by 3 bases and J by 7 bases, with 10 bases between them. The CDR3 has 13 amino acids. In nucleotides, the CDR3 is TGTGCCAGCTCACCCATGGAGGGGCAGCCCCAGCATTTT. It translates to CASSPMEGQPQHF.

As concerns this clonotype: The likely explanation is a read error, given a far larger clone one base away. This chain joins TRBV7-3 and TRBJ2-5; no firm D call. This CDR3 is 11 amino acids long. V was cut by 4 bases and J by 2 bases, with 2 bases left in between. Germline CDR1 reads SGHTA; CDR2 reads FQGTGA. The CDR3 spells CASSCQETQYF. The CDR3 nucleotides read TGTGCCAGCAGCTGTCAAGAGACCCAGTACTTC. Complete variable domain (other parts from reference TRBV7-3 and TRBJ2-5): GAGVSQTPSNKVTEKGKYVELRCDPISGHTALYWYRQSLGQGPEFLIYFQGTGAADDSGLPNDRFFAVRPEGSVSTLKIQRTERGDSAVYLCASSCQETQYFGPGTRLLVL.

Concerning this clonotype itself: A single base separates this from a much larger clone, so it may be a read error. V and J are TRBV6-1 and TRBJ1-4; 9 bases are a match to TRBD1. Germline CDR1 and CDR2: MNHNS and SASEGT. The length of the CDR3 is 16 residues. The CDR3 nucleotides are TGTGCCAGCAGACAAGGACAGGGGCGGACTAATGAAAACCTGTTTTTT. Amino acid sequence: CASRQGQGRTNENLFF.

In its sample, this clonotype was seen a few times. The gene calls are TRBV12-3 or TRBV12-4 and TRBJ1-1, with 7 bases aligning to TRBD1. The V gene end was trimmed by 3 bases and the J gene end by 0 bases; junction bases not matched to a gene: 13. CDR3 length: 18 amino acids. CDR3 in amino acids: CASSFLGQTGTVNTEAFF. In DNA, the CDR3 is TGTGCCAGCAGTTTTCTTGGCCAGACCGGGACAGTGAACACTGAAGCTTTCTTT.

This clonotype has just a few counts. The chain carries TRBV12-3 or TRBV12-4 and TRBJ2-3; D is perhaps TRBD2 (6 bases). The germline V and J ends were trimmed by 4 bases and 2 bases, with 13 bases remaining between them. This CDR3 region has 15 residues. CDR3 nucleotide sequence: TGTGCCAGCAGTTCTCGACTAGGGGACACAGATACGCAGTATTTT. Amino acid sequence: CASSSRLGDTDTQYF.

The chain links TRBV12-3 or TRBV12-4 to TRBJ2-7; D is possibly TRBD1 (6 bases). The CDR3 is 17 amino acids. V was pared by 6 bases and J by 3 bases, with 24 bases between. In DNA, the CDR3 is TGTGCCAGCAGCCCAGGGGCCGTTTCAGGTGTTTTCTACGAGCAGTACTTC. Its protein product is CASSPGAVSGVFYEQYF.

This clonotype showed up just a few times. Written as DNA, the CDR3 is TGCGCCAGCAGCCAAGATGGGGGGGGGGAGGCAGATACGCAGTATTTT. Its translation: CASSQDGGGEADTQYF. The rearrangement links TRBV4-3 to TRBJ2-3, with 7 bases aligning to TRBD2. The V segment lost 0 bases and the J segment 4 bases; nucleotides outside the gene matches: 7. Germline-derived CDR1 and CDR2 are LGHNA and YSLEER. CDR3 size: 16 residues.

This clonotype came up many times. CDR3 coding DNA: TGCAGTGCCCATCCCATCGGGGGCTATGGCTACACCTTC. Its protein product is CSAHPIGGYGYTF. V gene TRBV20-1 combines with J gene TRBJ1-2, with D maybe TRBD1 (5 bases). The CDR3 sequence is 13 residues long. Germline CDR1 reads DFQATT; CDR2 reads SNEGSKA (reference sequence). V lost 6 bases, J lost 4 bases, and 15 bases lay in between.

The chain couples TRBV20-1 to TRBJ2-1; 12 bases are a match to TRBD2. CDR3 length equals 12 residues. Trimming cost V 8 bases and J 8 bases; bases outside gene matches: 4. Germline values: CDR1 DFQATT, CDR2 SNEGSKA (reference sequence). DNA for the CDR3: TGCAGTTACGGACTAGCGGGATATGAGCAGTTCTTC. Its protein product is CSYGLAGYEQFF.

This clonotype occurred many times. The rearrangement links TRBV29-1 to TRBJ1-2; 7 bases are a match to TRBD1. V lost 0 bases, J lost 5 bases, and 3 bases stayed unmatched. Germline V gene data show CDR1 as SQVTM and CDR2 as ANQGSEA. The CDR3 has 13 residues. The CDR3 spells CSVEDQGDYGYTF. The DNA for the CDR3 is TGCAGCGTTGAAGATCAGGGGGATTATGGCTACACCTTC.

This clonotype came up once. The chain has TRBV2 and TRBJ2-3; D unclear. Germline values: CDR1 SNHLY, CDR2 FYNNEI. The CDR3 loop spans 12 amino acids. V was clipped by 7 bases and J by 3 bases, with 8 bases between them. CDR3 DNA sequence: TGTGCCAGCAAACAGTTTACAGATACGCAGTATTTT. It translates to CASKQFTDTQYF.

This clonotype has at least ten counts. The J gene is TRBJ1-2, the V gene TRBV29-1; the match to TRBD1 covers 7 bases. V shed 4 bases, J shed 2 bases, and the junction held 4 bases outside the gene matches. The germline V gene encodes CDR1 SQVTM and CDR2 ANQGSEA. The CDR3 totals 13 residues. CDR3 region: CSVGGTENYGYTF. CDR3 coding DNA: TGCAGCGTTGGTGGGACAGAGAACTATGGCTACACCTTC.

This clonotype showed up many times. Written as DNA, the CDR3 is TGCAGTGCAGTATTGACAGGGGCCACTGAAGCTTTCTTT. Protein: CSAVLTGATEAFF. The V gene is TRBV20-1, the J gene TRBJ1-1, with 8 nucleotides matching TRBD1. CDR1 is DFQATT and CDR2 is SNEGSKA in the germline V gene (reference sequence). This CDR3 is 13 amino acids long. J was trimmed by 4 bases and V by 6 bases; bases with no gene match: 7.

This clonotype was detected ten times or more. The chain uses TRBV20-1 and TRBJ2-7; 12 nucleotides match TRBD2. The J segment lost 1 base and the V segment lost 6 bases, leaving 4 bases of the junction unmatched. Germline-derived CDR1 and CDR2 are DFQATT and SNEGSKA (reference sequence). This CDR3 has 14 residues. CDR3: CSAEGLAGSYEQYF. In DNA form, the CDR3 reads TGCAGTGCGGAAGGACTAGCGGGATCCTACGAGCAGTACTTC.

The chain carries TRBV20-1 and TRBJ1-2, with D tentatively TRBD1 (5 bases). Trimming cost V 5 bases and J 8 bases, with 24 bases left between them. From germline, CDR1 is DFQATT and CDR2 SNEGSKA (reference sequence). The CDR3 is 15 amino acids. The CDR3 sequence: CSAGPWEGLSGGYTF. CDR3 nucleotide sequence: TGCAGTGCTGGACCATGGGAGGGGCTCTCTGGGGGCTACACCTTC.

The rearrangement uses TRBV12-5 and TRBJ2-1; 9 bases map to TRBD1. J lost 8 bases, V lost 5 bases, and 7 bases had no gene match. The germline CDR1 and CDR2 sequences are LGHNT and FRNRAP. CDR3 length: 14 amino acids. The CDR3, as DNA: TGTGCTAGTGGTAGGACAGGGGTGGCGGATGAGCAGTTCTTC. Translated, it gives CASGRTGVADEQFF.

In its sample, this clonotype was seen many times. V gene TRBV20-1 combines with J gene TRBJ1-5, with a tentative D call TRBD1 (5 bases). Trimming left V 3 bases short and J 3 bases short, with 15 bases between. The CDR3 covers 15 residues. Germline loops: CDR1 DFQATT, CDR2 SNEGSKA (reference sequence). The CDR3 is CSARQDSNPNQPQHF. The DNA of the CDR3 is TGCAGTGCTAGGCAAGACAGCAACCCCAATCAGCCCCAGCATTTT.

This clonotype occurred many times. The chain is built from TRBV28 and TRBJ2-7; tentative D call: TRBD2 (5 bases). Trimming shortened V by 5 bases and J by 7 bases, and 21 bases separated the two germline ends. The CDR3 spans 15 residues. Germline CDR1 MDHEN, CDR2 SYDVKM. This CDR3 is CASSPTAGSFWEQYV. The CDR3, as DNA: TGTGCCAGCAGTCCCACCGCTGGGAGCTTTTGGGAGCAGTACGTC.

The chain couples TRBV11-2 to TRBJ2-7; D is possibly TRBD2 (5 bases). Germline lookup yields CDR1 SGHAT and CDR2 FQNNGV. Trimming removed 5 bases from V and 3 bases from J, with 11 bases in between. The CDR3 is 13 residues long. The CDR3 protein is CASSGRDYYEQYV. The DNA of the CDR3 is TGTGCCAGCAGCGGCCGGGATTACTACGAGCAGTACGTC.

V usage is TRBV7-9 and J usage is TRBJ1-3; TRBD1 is a possible D gene (6 bases). CDR3 size: 15 residues. Germline V gene data show CDR1 as SEHNR and CDR2 as FQNEAQ (reference sequence). V was cut by 1 base and J by 4 bases, with 11 bases left in between. The CDR3 DNA reads as TGTGCCAGCAGCTTAGATAGGGGGATCGGAAACACCATATATTTT. The encoded protein is CASSLDRGIGNTIYF.

This clonotype was observed many times. The chain joins TRBV20-1 to TRBJ2-7; 9 nucleotides line up with TRBD1. CDR1 is DFQATT, CDR2 SNEGSKA, per germline (reference sequence). The CDR3 covers 14 residues. V shed 6 bases, J shed 2 bases, and the junction held 8 bases outside the gene matches. CDR3 bases: TGCAGTGCCCGCGACGGGACAGGGACCTACGAGCAGTACTTC. Its translation: CSARDGTGTYEQYF.

This clonotype was recorded at least ten times. The chain uses TRBV5-1 and TRBJ2-1; D is unresolved. The V gene lost 0 bases and the J gene lost 6 bases, with 7 bases spanning the gap. Germline CDR1 is SGHRS and CDR2 is YFSETQ. There are 13 residues in the CDR3. CDR3 nucleotides: TGCGCCAGCAGCTTGGCCGGTAGCAATGAGCAGTTCTTC. Its translation is CASSLAGSNEQFF.

V and J are TRBV7-2 and TRBJ2-7; a possible D gene is TRBD2 (6 bases). The CDR3 has 14 residues. The germline V and J ends were trimmed by 0 bases and 3 bases, with 9 bases remaining between them. Looked up from germline, CDR1 is SGHTA and CDR2 is FQGNSA. CDR3 sequence (DNA): TGTGCCAGCAGCTTAGCTAGCGGAGACTACGAGCAGTACTTC. This codes for CASSLASGDYEQYF.

The chain uses TRBV30 and TRBJ1-1, with D perhaps matching TRBD1 (5 bases). Germline V gene lookup returns CDR1 GTSNPN and CDR2 SVGIG (reference sequence). Between the trimmed V and J ends, which lost 3 bases and 1 base, there was a span of 9 bases. The CDR3 is 13 amino acids. The CDR3 bases are TGTGCCTGGAGCCGGGGGGGGAACACTGAAGCTTTCTTT. This translates into CAWSRGGNTEAFF.

This clonotype was detected many times. The chain uses TRBV10-3 and TRBJ1-5; TRBD1 aligns across 10 bases. V was clipped by 4 bases and J by 2 bases; unmatched bases: 2. Germline values: CDR1 ENHRY, CDR2 SYGVKD. The CDR3 has 15 amino acids. The CDR3 is CAISGGTGGNQPQHF. The DNA for the CDR3 is TGTGCCATCAGTGGGGGGACAGGGGGCAATCAGCCCCAGCATTTT.

CDR3 loop: CASSLTGGTGGNTIYF. CDR3 sequence (DNA): TGTGCCAGCAGCTTGACAGGGGGGACGGGTGGAAACACCATATATTTT. The J gene is TRBJ1-3, the V gene TRBV7-2; 9 bases are shared with TRBD1. CDR3 length: 16 residues. The germline gives CDR1 SGHTA, CDR2 FQGNSA. V shed 3 bases and J 3 bases; nucleotides not matched to a gene: 6.

This clonotype was recorded many times. This chain links TRBV20-1 with TRBJ2-1; 7 bases are a match to TRBD2. Losses at the gene ends were 0 bases for V and 4 bases for J; bases not matched to a gene: 3. This CDR3 has 14 amino acids. Looked up from germline, CDR1 is DFQATT and CDR2 is SNEGSKA (reference sequence). DNA of the CDR3: TGCAGTGCTAGAGAGGGCGGGGGTTACAATGAGCAGTTCTTC. It yields the protein CSAREGGGYNEQFF.